The 9 T cell receptor beta chains below come from one sample, sequenced in a study of patients and donors after allogeneic stem cell transplantation. TCRdb called the RT-PCR reads again in MiXCR, with one record for every CDR3 protein. The sample contains 70,000 to 75,000 distinct CDR3 sequences, about a quarter of which appear only once. Sequencing input: blood, either unsorted or a sorted T cell fraction (not recorded which). The source is a human donor who was either an allogeneic HSCT recipient or a stem cell or donor lymphocyte infusion donor (not recorded which). It is not recorded whose cells these are; they may come from a transplant donor.

The J gene is TRBJ1-4, the V gene TRBV6-5; maybe TRBD1 (6 bases). V was shortened by 9 bases and J by 8 bases, with 10 bases between the two germline ends. The germline V gene encodes CDR1 MNHEY and CDR2 SVGAGI. The CDR3 spans 11 residues. CDR3 protein: CASSQGEKLFF. CDR3 coding DNA: TGTGCCAGTAGTCAGGGGGAAAAACTGTTTTTT.

The V call is TRBV2, the J call TRBJ2-2; D gene unclear. The V end was cut by 5 bases, the J end by 5 bases, with 12 bases between. The CDR3 extends over 14 amino acids. Germline V lookup: CDR1 SNHLY, CDR2 FYNNEI. The CDR3 nucleotides read TGTGCCAGCAGTTCCCAAATGGGGACCGGGGAGCTGTTTTTT. This codes for CASSSQMGTGELFF.

J is TRBJ2-7 and V is TRBV12-3 or TRBV12-4; perhaps TRBD2 as D (5 bases). Trimming cost V 5 bases and J 2 bases, with 13 bases left between them. This CDR3 has 14 amino acids. Here the CDR3 reads CASSPTDSTYEQYF. The DNA of the CDR3 is TGTGCCAGCAGTCCCACGGACTCGACCTACGAGCAGTACTTC.

V and J are TRBV7-2 and TRBJ1-5; possible D gene TRBD1, 6 bases. Trimming pared 5 bases from V and 6 bases from J, leaving 11 bases between. The CDR3 loop spans 13 amino acids. Per germline, CDR1 SGHTA and CDR2 FQGNSA. CDR3 region: CASSPTGGQPQHF. The CDR3 region has the DNA TGTGCCAGCAGCCCGACAGGCGGTCAGCCCCAGCATTTT.

This clonotype appeared many times. V gene TRBV7-2 combines with J gene TRBJ1-5; 9 nucleotides align to TRBD1. Germline V gene data show CDR1 as SGHTA and CDR2 as FQGNSA. V was clipped by 6 bases and J by 5 bases; unmatched bases: 8. The CDR3 length is 15 residues. The chain's CDR3 is CASSRDREGHQPQHF. In DNA, the CDR3 is TGTGCCAGCAGTCGGGACAGGGAGGGGCATCAGCCCCAGCATTTT.

This clonotype was seen a handful of times. The genes are TRBV10-3 and TRBJ2-1, with TRBD1 matching 8 bases. V lost 6 bases to trimming and J lost 6 bases; unmatched junction nucleotides: 4. Germline CDR1 and CDR2: ENHRY and SYGVKD. The CDR3 covers 13 residues. DNA of the CDR3: TGTGCCATCAGCATGACAGGGGCCAATGAGCAGTTCTTC. Translation: CAISMTGANEQFF.

The V call is TRBV21-1, the J call TRBJ1-5. TRBV21-1 is classified as a pseudogene. CDR3 length equals 16 residues. The CDR3: CASSKEGPGGNQPQHF. CDR3 coding DNA: TGTGCCAGCAGCAAAGAGGGTCCGGGAGGGAATCAGCCCCAGCATTTT.

This clonotype was detected a few times. The V gene is TRBV6-1, the J gene TRBJ2-7, with no clear D. This CDR3 contains 12 residues. V was trimmed by 0 bases and J by 5 bases, leaving 5 bases between them. Germline values: CDR1 MNHNS, CDR2 SASEGT. The DNA of the CDR3 is TGTGCCAGCAGTGAAGCAAGGCACGAGCAGTACTTC. The encoded protein is CASSEARHEQYF.

The chain combines TRBV10-3 with TRBJ1-1, with D hard to call. Looked up from germline, CDR1 is ENHRY and CDR2 is SYGVKD. Trimming took off 0 bases at V and 3 bases at J, with 20 bases between the two ends. This CDR3 contains 18 residues. The DNA for the CDR3 is TGTGCCATCAGTGAGTCTGTATTTTCAGGAGGAACGGACACTGAAGCTTTCTTT. Translated: CAISESVFSGGTDTEAFF.